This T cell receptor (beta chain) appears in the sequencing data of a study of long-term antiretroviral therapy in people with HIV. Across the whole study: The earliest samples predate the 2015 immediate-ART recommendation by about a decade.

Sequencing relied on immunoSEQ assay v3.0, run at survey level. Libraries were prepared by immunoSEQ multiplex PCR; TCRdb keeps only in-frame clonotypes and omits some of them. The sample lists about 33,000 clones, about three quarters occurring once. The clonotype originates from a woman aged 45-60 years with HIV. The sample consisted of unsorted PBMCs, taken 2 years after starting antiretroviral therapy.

Here the CDR3 DNA reads TGTGCCAGCAGTGAACCCCCCGGTGGGGGATACGAGCAGTACTTC. As protein: CASSEPPGGGYEQYF. The chain links TRBV2 to TRBJ2-7, with D possibly called TRBD1 or TRBD2 (5 bases each). The germline gives CDR1 SNHLY, CDR2 FYNNEI. The CDR3 runs to 15 residues. V gave up 2 bases and J gave up 4 bases, with 15 bases separating them.